The rows below give T cell receptor beta chains drawn from one sample of a study of cytomegalovirus exposure and HLA in healthy donors. Assay used: immunoSEQ multiplex PCR; TCRdb lists only in-frame clones, some missing. The sample records around 170,000 clones, around four fifths being singletons. Sequenced sample: PBMCs. The source of these receptors is a woman aged 18-29 years in good health and CMV-seronegative. Both conserved end residues are part of each CDR3. The D gene is left open where the match is weak. Clone sizes are given selectively: once, few, many, or a class where the clone is expanded.

J: TRBJ2-7; V: TRBV2; D: TRBD1; size: -; CDR3: CASSPGQAAEQYF; DNA: TGTGCCAGCAGTCCCGGACAGGCGGCCGAGCAGTACTTC
J: TRBJ2-1; V: TRBV14; D: TRBD2; size: -; CDR3: CASSPGTSGNEQFF; DNA: TGTGCCAGCAGCCCCGGGACTAGCGGGAATGAGCAGTTCTTC
J: TRBJ2-3; V: TRBV10-1; D: -; size: once; CDR3: CASNRGAGADTQYF; DNA: TGCGCCAGCAATCGGGGGGCCGGTGCGGATACGCAGTATTTT
J: TRBJ1-2; V: TRBV28; D: TRBD1; size: once; CDR3: CASSLSGTGGGSYTF; DNA: TGTGCCAGCAGTTTATCCGGGACAGGGGGCGGAAGCTACACCTTC
J: TRBJ1-4; V: TRBV7-9; D: -; size: once; CDR3: CSSSHGQTNEKLFF; DNA: TGTTCCAGCAGCCACGGACAGACTAATGAAAAACTGTTTTTT
J: TRBJ2-7; V: TRBV2; D: -; size: -; CDR3: CASSKILYEQYF; DNA: TGTGCCAGCAGCAAGATACTCTACGAGCAGTACTTC
J: TRBJ1-6; V: TRBV7-8; D: TRBD1; size: -; CDR3: CASSSQGTRSSYNSPLHF; DNA: TGTGCCAGCAGCTCACAGGGGACACGAAGCTCCTATAATTCACCCCTCCACTTT
J: TRBJ1-2; V: TRBV6-1; D: -; size: -; CDR3: CASSEGAGGPYGYTF; DNA: TGTGCCAGCAGTGAAGGGGCAGGAGGACCCTATGGCTACACCTTC
J: TRBJ1-1; V: TRBV7-9; D: -; size: -; CDR3: CASRILNTEAFF; DNA: TGTGCCAGCAGAATACTCAACACTGAAGCTTTCTTT
J: TRBJ2-1; V: TRBV18; D: -; size: -; CDR3: CASSPPNREIYNEQFF; DNA: TGTGCCAGCTCACCACCGAATAGAGAGATCTACAATGAGCAGTTCTTC
J: TRBJ2-6; V: TRBV27; D: TRBD1; size: -; CDR3: CASSSDRGLSGANVLTF; DNA: TGTGCCAGCAGTTCCGACAGGGGGCTAAGTGGGGCCAACGTCCTGACTTTC
J: TRBJ2-7; V: TRBV19; D: TRBD1; size: -; CDR3: CASSTGGTGSEQYF; DNA: TGTGCCAGTAGTACTGGGGGGACAGGGAGCGAGCAGTACTTC
J: TRBJ2-1; V: TRBV7-9; D: -; size: -; CDR3: CASSLDRTYNEQFF; DNA: TGTGCCAGCAGCTTAGACAGAACCTACAATGAGCAGTTCTTC
J: TRBJ1-4; V: TRBV5-5; D: -; size: -; CDR3: CASSFSGGNEKLFF; DNA: TGTGCCAGCAGCTTTTCGGGCGGGAATGAAAAACTGTTTTTT
J: TRBJ1-4; V: TRBV9; D: TRBD1; size: -; CDR3: CASSYGGTAATNEKLFF; DNA: TGTGCCAGCAGCTATGGGGGGACAGCTGCAACTAATGAAAAACTGTTTTTT
J: TRBJ2-7; V: TRBV5-1; D: -; size: -; CDR3: CASSLEGVLDEQYF; DNA: TGCGCCAGCAGCTTGGAAGGGGTCCTAGACGAGCAGTACTTC
J: TRBJ1-6; V: TRBV5-1; D: -; size: -; CDR3: CASSPTDNSPLHF; DNA: TGCGCCAGCAGCCCGACAGATAATTCACCCCTCCACTTT
J: TRBJ2-1; V: TRBV5-4; D: TRBD2; size: -; CDR3: CASSLGGSGGAVYNEQFF; DNA: TGTGCCAGCAGCCTCGGGGGTAGCGGGGGGGCCGTTTACAATGAGCAGTTCTTC
J: TRBJ2-7; V: TRBV23-1; D: TRBD1; size: -; CDR3: CASSPGGVSYEQYF; DNA: TGCGCCAGCAGCCCAGGGGGAGTCTCCTACGAGCAGTACTTC
J: TRBJ2-3; V: TRBV4-1; D: -; size: -; CDR3: CASSHPGLDTQYF; DNA: TGCGCCAGCAGCCATCCCGGACTGGATACGCAGTATTTT
J: TRBJ1-5; V: TRBV4-1; D: -; size: -; CDR3: CASSLVDSSNQPQHF; DNA: TGCGCCAGCAGCCTAGTCGACAGTAGCAATCAGCCCCAGCATTTT
J: TRBJ1-5; V: TRBV6-5; D: -; size: -; CDR3: CASSYGDGYQPQHF; DNA: TGTGCCAGCAGTTACGGAGACGGCTATCAGCCCCAGCATTTT
J: TRBJ1-1; V: TRBV30; D: TRBD1; size: -; CDR3: CAWRRKGTGDTEAFF; DNA: TGTGCCTGGAGGCGGAAGGGGACAGGGGACACTGAAGCTTTCTTT
J: TRBJ2-3; V: TRBV19; D: TRBD2; size: once; CDR3: CASSRSGGRTDTQYF; DNA: TGTGCCAGTAGTAGAAGCGGGGGGCGCACAGATACGCAGTATTTT
J: TRBJ1-5; V: TRBV30; D: TRBD1; size: -; CDR3: CAFSLGGGQPQHF; DNA: TGTGCCTTTTCCCTAGGGGGCGGGCAGCCCCAGCATTTT